The rows below give T cell receptor beta chains drawn from one sample of a study of human T cells and chemical hapten exposure. MiXCR, run by TCRdb on the 5' RACE reads, gives a single entry per CDR3 protein. The top ten clones hold over 1.3% of a sample with 150,000 or so distinct CDR3 sequences, roughly 4% of them seen once. These receptors were obtained from a female donor in good health. CDR3s include the opening cysteine and the closing phenylalanine or tryptophan. A D gene is named only where the DNA matches it firmly. Size tells how often a clone was seen (once, few, many) or the class of an expanded clone, and some rows leave it out.

d_gene: NA
j_gene: TRBJ2-5
abundance: many
v_gene: TRBV19
CDR3nt: TGTGCCAGTAGTAGAACAGGAGTGGAGACCCAGTACTTC
CDR3aa: CASSRTGVETQYF

d_gene: TRBD1
j_gene: TRBJ2-1
abundance: many
v_gene: TRBV12-3/TRBV12-4
CDR3nt: TGTGCCAGCAGTTCTAGTATGGGGACAGGGTGGGAGTTCTTC
CDR3aa: CASSSSMGTGWEFF

d_gene: NA
j_gene: TRBJ1-2
abundance: many
v_gene: TRBV2
CDR3nt: TGTGCCAGCAGCGACCCCGGGTCAAGGAGCTATGGCTACACCTTC
CDR3aa: CASSDPGSRSYGYTF

d_gene: TRBD1
j_gene: TRBJ1-1
abundance: many
v_gene: TRBV7-6
CDR3nt: TGTGCCAGCAGCTTAATTTCCGGGACAGGGACTGAAGCTTTCTTT
CDR3aa: CASSLISGTGTEAFF

d_gene: TRBD2
j_gene: TRBJ2-7
abundance: many
v_gene: TRBV5-1
CDR3nt: TGCGCCAGCAGCCTAGGGACTAGCATGTACGAGCAGTACTTC
CDR3aa: CASSLGTSMYEQYF

d_gene: NA
j_gene: TRBJ2-7
abundance: many
v_gene: TRBV20-1
CDR3nt: TGCAGTGCTAGCCGCCGGGGTGCCGCGGTTCCAAACGAGCAGTACTTC
CDR3aa: CSASRRGAAVPNEQYF

d_gene: NA
j_gene: TRBJ1-1
abundance: many
v_gene: TRBV2
CDR3nt: TGTGCCAGCAGTGAAAGGGGCGGGCGCACTGAAGCTTTCTTT
CDR3aa: CASSERGGRTEAFF

d_gene: NA
j_gene: TRBJ2-2
abundance: many
v_gene: TRBV29-1
CDR3nt: TGCAGCGTTGGACCGACGGGAACCGGGGAGCTGTTTTTT
CDR3aa: CSVGPTGTGELFF

d_gene: NA
j_gene: TRBJ2-3
abundance: NA
v_gene: TRBV20-1
CDR3nt: TGCAGTGCCCAGAAACGCACAGATACGCAGTATTTT
CDR3aa: CSAQKRTDTQYF

d_gene: TRBD2
j_gene: TRBJ2-5
abundance: many
v_gene: TRBV7-2
CDR3nt: TGTGCCAGCAGTCCCCGACTAGCGGGGAGTTTAGAGACCCAGTACTTC
CDR3aa: CASSPRLAGSLETQYF

d_gene: NA
j_gene: TRBJ2-3
abundance: many
v_gene: TRBV20-1
CDR3nt: TGCAGTGCTCGACTGGCCGATACGCAGTATTTT
CDR3aa: CSARLADTQYF

d_gene: NA
j_gene: TRBJ1-1
abundance: few
v_gene: TRBV7-6
CDR3nt: TGTGCCAGCAGCTTAAGATGTGACACTGAAGCTTTCTTT
CDR3aa: CASSLRCDTEAFF

d_gene: NA
j_gene: TRBJ2-3
abundance: many
v_gene: TRBV7-2
CDR3nt: TGTGCCAGCAGGAGTCCGGGAGATACGCAGTATTTT
CDR3aa: CASRSPGDTQYF

d_gene: TRBD2
j_gene: TRBJ2-3
abundance: many
v_gene: TRBV3-1
CDR3nt: TGTGCCAGCAGCCAAGGCTTCCGGGGGGGCACAGATACGCAGTATTTT
CDR3aa: CASSQGFRGGTDTQYF

d_gene: NA
j_gene: TRBJ1-1
abundance: NA
v_gene: TRBV29-1
CDR3nt: TGCAGCGTTGAAGCGTACGGGGGGGGGCGAGCTGAAGCTTTCTTT
CDR3aa: CSVEAYGGGRAEAFF

d_gene: NA
j_gene: TRBJ1-1
abundance: NA
v_gene: TRBV6-2/TRBV6-3
CDR3nt: TGTGCCAGCAGCTTAAAGAGGGAGAACACTGAAGCTTTCTTT
CDR3aa: CASSLKRENTEAFF

d_gene: NA
j_gene: TRBJ1-6
abundance: many
v_gene: TRBV30
CDR3nt: TGTGCCTGGAAGTGGCAGGGGTCGGATAATTCACCCCTCCACTTT
CDR3aa: CAWKWQGSDNSPLHF

d_gene: NA
j_gene: TRBJ1-2
abundance: many
v_gene: TRBV6-2/TRBV6-3
CDR3nt: TGTGCCAGCAGTCCCGGGACAAGGGGCTACACCTTC
CDR3aa: CASSPGTRGYTF

d_gene: TRBD2
j_gene: TRBJ2-3
abundance: many
v_gene: TRBV6-2/TRBV6-3
CDR3nt: TGTGCCAGCAGGCTAGCGGGATCCCCAGGTACGCAGTATTTT
CDR3aa: CASRLAGSPGTQYF

d_gene: NA
j_gene: TRBJ2-7
abundance: many
v_gene: TRBV4-2
CDR3nt: TGTGCCAGCAGCGTAAGTGCCTCCTACGAGCAGTACTTC
CDR3aa: CASSVSASYEQYF

d_gene: NA
j_gene: TRBJ1-1
abundance: many
v_gene: TRBV20-1
CDR3nt: TGCAGTGCCAGCCGGCAGGCAGGGGCTTTCTTT
CDR3aa: CSASRQAGAFF

d_gene: NA
j_gene: TRBJ2-3
abundance: few
v_gene: TRBV5-1
CDR3nt: TGCGCCAGCAGCCTCCTAGGGCGTCCGGGGCCGCAGTATTTT
CDR3aa: CASSLLGRPGPQYF

d_gene: NA
j_gene: TRBJ1-6
abundance: many
v_gene: TRBV5-8
CDR3nt: TGTGCCAGCAACTTGGACGGGATTGATAATTCACCCCTCCACTTT
CDR3aa: CASNLDGIDNSPLHF

d_gene: NA
j_gene: TRBJ2-7
abundance: many
v_gene: TRBV7-2
CDR3nt: TGTGCCAGCAGCTTAGGGTCTGGGGCCACCTACGAGCAGTACTTC
CDR3aa: CASSLGSGATYEQYF

d_gene: NA
j_gene: TRBJ2-3
abundance: many
v_gene: TRBV10-3
CDR3nt: TGTGCCATCAGCGGCGACAGAAACACAGATACGCAGTATTTT
CDR3aa: CAISGDRNTDTQYF

d_gene: NA
j_gene: TRBJ2-1
abundance: many
v_gene: TRBV6-2/TRBV6-3
CDR3nt: TGTGCCAGCAGTTACGAGCCCGGGCCGATTGAGCAGTTCTTC
CDR3aa: CASSYEPGPIEQFF

d_gene: NA
j_gene: TRBJ1-2
abundance: many
v_gene: TRBV5-6
CDR3nt: TGTGCCAGCAGTAGGTACTCAAACTATGGCTACACCTTC
CDR3aa: CASSRYSNYGYTF

d_gene: TRBD2
j_gene: TRBJ2-5
abundance: many
v_gene: TRBV13
CDR3nt: TGTGCCAGTCGGGGGGGCCGTCGCGTCGGAGAGACCCAGTACTTC
CDR3aa: CASRGGRRVGETQYF

d_gene: TRBD2
j_gene: TRBJ2-7
abundance: many
v_gene: TRBV6-5
CDR3nt: TGTGCCAGCAGTTACTGGGTAGCGGGGGGGAGTGGCGAGCAGTACTTC
CDR3aa: CASSYWVAGGSGEQYF

d_gene: NA
j_gene: TRBJ2-5
abundance: many
v_gene: TRBV6-2/TRBV6-3
CDR3nt: TGTGCCAGCAGTCGCCCCCGCCGGGGGACCCAAGAGACCCAGTACTTC
CDR3aa: CASSRPRRGTQETQYF

d_gene: NA
j_gene: TRBJ2-3
abundance: few
v_gene: TRBV13
CDR3nt: TGTGCCAGCACCGGCGGGGGCCTCTTCACAGATACGCAGTATTTT
CDR3aa: CASTGGGLFTDTQYF

d_gene: NA
j_gene: TRBJ2-7
abundance: few
v_gene: TRBV19
CDR3nt: TGTGCCAGTAGCCAGGACTTCCTCTACGAGCAGTACTTC
CDR3aa: CASSQDFLYEQYF

d_gene: NA
j_gene: TRBJ2-1
abundance: many
v_gene: TRBV11-2
CDR3nt: TGTGCCAGCAGCCGGGCCCCCGGGACTGGGGCGGACAATGAGCAGTTCTTC
CDR3aa: CASSRAPGTGADNEQFF

d_gene: TRBD1
j_gene: TRBJ1-2
abundance: many
v_gene: TRBV19
CDR3nt: TGTGCCAGTAGTATAGTTGTGGGGACAGTCAACTATGGCTACACCTTC
CDR3aa: CASSIVVGTVNYGYTF

d_gene: TRBD2
j_gene: TRBJ2-1
abundance: many
v_gene: TRBV15
CDR3nt: TGTGCCACCAGACCCCCCGGGACGGGGGGGCCCTACAATGAGCAGTTCTTC
CDR3aa: CATRPPGTGGPYNEQFF

d_gene: NA
j_gene: TRBJ2-1
abundance: few
v_gene: TRBV12-3/TRBV12-4
CDR3nt: TGTGCCAGCAGCCTCGGTCAGTATGAGCAGTTCTTC
CDR3aa: CASSLGQYEQFF

d_gene: TRBD1
j_gene: TRBJ2-7
abundance: many
v_gene: TRBV28
CDR3nt: TGTGCCAGTTGGCTCGGGACAGGCGACTACGAGCAGTACTTC
CDR3aa: CASWLGTGDYEQYF

d_gene: TRBD1
j_gene: TRBJ1-1
abundance: many
v_gene: TRBV18
CDR3nt: TGTGCCAGCTCACCACAGCCCTTGGCGAAGACAGGGGGAGCTTTCTTT
CDR3aa: CASSPQPLAKTGGAFF

d_gene: NA
j_gene: TRBJ2-3
abundance: many
v_gene: TRBV2
CDR3nt: TGTGCCAGCAAGACTAACACAGATACGCAGTATTTT
CDR3aa: CASKTNTDTQYF

d_gene: NA
j_gene: TRBJ2-7
abundance: many
v_gene: TRBV5-1
CDR3nt: TGCGCCAGCAGCCCCCCACGGGTGAGTCACGAGCAGTACTTC
CDR3aa: CASSPPRVSHEQYF